Following are 20 T cell receptor beta chains from one sample sequenced in a study of blood T cell repertoires in COVID-19. The table came from immunoSEQ multiplex PCR; TCRdb's copy has only in-frame clones and leaves some out. The repertoire holds about 59,000 clones, with over 75% as singletons. The sequencing sample was made of peripheral blood. All receptors come from an elderly man with acute or convalescent COVID-19.

The chain recombines TRBV18 with TRBJ2-7; the D gene is possibly TRBD1 (5 bases). Per the germline V gene, CDR1 is KGHSH and CDR2 is LQKENI. Trimming removed 5 bases from V and 2 bases from J, with 13 bases in between. This CDR3 has 14 amino acids. The CDR3 DNA follows: TGTGCCAGCTCATTGAGGACAACCACCTACGAGCAGTACTTC. It codes for CASSLRTTTYEQYF.

CDR3 amino acids: CASTPGQGQSSYEQYF. The CDR3 DNA reads TGTGCCAGTACCCCGGGACAGGGACAAAGCTCCTACGAGCAGTACTTC. This rearrangement joins TRBV19 to TRBJ2-7; 9 bases line up with TRBD1. Germline V gene data show CDR1 as LNHDA and CDR2 as SQIVND (reference sequence). The CDR3 consists of 16 residues. V trimming: 7 bases; J trimming: 0 bases; junction bases outside the gene matches: 10.

The chain is built from TRBV9 and TRBJ2-7, with a tentative D call TRBD2 (7 bases). The ends were cut back, 4 bases at V and 0 bases at J, with 11 bases in the middle. Looked up from germline, CDR1 is SGDLS and CDR2 is YYNGEE. CDR3 length: 14 amino acids. The CDR3: CASSPGGVSYEQYF. The CDR3 DNA reads as TGTGCCAGCAGCCCGGGGGGCGTCTCCTACGAGCAGTACTTC.

The rearrangement links TRBV5-1 to TRBJ1-1; 7 nucleotides match TRBD1. With V trimmed by 4 bases and J by 1 base, 7 bases remained unmatched. Germline-derived CDR1 and CDR2 are SGHRS and YFSETQ. The CDR3 sequence is 15 residues long. The CDR3 nucleotides read TGCGCCAGCAGCACCCACAGGGGATGGAACACTGAAGCTTTCTTT. This encodes CASSTHRGWNTEAFF. The entire variable domain, with the rest obtained from reference TRBV5-1 and TRBJ1-1, is as follows: KAGVTQTPRYLIKTRGQQVTLSCSPISGHRSVSWYQQTPGQGLQFLFEYFSETQRNKGNFPGRFSGRQFSNSRSEMNVSTLELGDSALYLCASSTHRGWNTEAFFGQGTRLTVV.

The V call is TRBV7-2, the J call TRBJ2-7, with D perhaps TRBD2 (6 bases). V lost 5 bases and J 5 bases, leaving 16 bases between the germline ends. Germline V gene sequence: CDR1 SGHTA, CDR2 FQGNSA. This CDR3 spans 14 amino acids. CDR3 nucleotide sequence: TGTGCCAGCAGCATCAACGGAGGGTTTGACGAGCAGTACTTC. Its protein product is CASSINGGFDEQYF.

This chain links TRBV29-1 with TRBJ2-3; TRBD2 aligns across 13 bases. The CDR3 is 12 amino acids. Trimming at V came to 4 bases and at J to 8 bases, leaving 0 bases not matched to a gene. Germline CDR1 and CDR2: SQVTM and ANQGSEA. The DNA for the CDR3 is TGCAGCGTTGGACTAGCGGGGGGTACGCAGTATTTT. It translates to CSVGLAGGTQYF.

This clone was found once. V usage is TRBV28 and J usage is TRBJ1-2; D perhaps matches TRBD1 (5 bases). From germline, CDR1 is MDHEN and CDR2 SYDVKM. V was shortened by 3 bases and J by 6 bases, with 11 bases between the two germline ends. This CDR3 contains 13 residues. Written as DNA, the CDR3 is TGTGCCAGCAGTTTGGGGCAGCAACATGGCTACACCTTC. Its translation is CASSLGQQHGYTF.

The chain uses TRBV2 and TRBJ2-4; tentatively, D is TRBD1 (5 bases). The CDR3 length is 13 residues. V lost 4 bases and J 7 bases, leaving 11 bases between the germline ends. CDR1 is SNHLY, CDR2 FYNNEI, per germline. The CDR3 loop reads CASSGRGANIQYF. The CDR3 bases are TGTGCCAGCAGTGGTAGGGGTGCGAACATTCAGTACTTC.

The genes are TRBV6-1 and TRBJ2-2, with D tentatively TRBD2 (7 bases). The CDR3 loop spans 16 amino acids. The germline V gene encodes CDR1 MNHNS and CDR2 SASEGT. V lost 2 bases, J lost 1 base, and 11 bases lay in between. The CDR3 is CASSERRGGNTGELFF. The DNA for the CDR3 is TGTGCCAGCAGTGAACGTAGGGGGGGGAACACCGGGGAGCTGTTTTTT.

This rearrangement joins TRBV25-1 to TRBJ2-7; D perhaps matches TRBD2 (6 bases). Trimming took 2 bases from V and 4 from J, leaving 9 bases between them. CDR3 length equals 13 residues. Germline V CDR1 and CDR2: MGHDK, SYGVNS. CDR3 amino acids: CASSESGQYEQYF. CDR3 bases: TGTGCCAGCAGTGAAAGCGGGCAGTACGAGCAGTACTTC.

V and J are TRBV10-1 and TRBJ1-1; TRBD1 is a possible D gene (5 bases). This CDR3 region has 13 residues. V lost 10 bases and J 0 bases, leaving 12 bases between the germline ends. Germline CDR1 reads WNHNN; CDR2 reads SYGVQD (reference sequence). The CDR3 loop is CATHRGMNTEAFF. In DNA form, the CDR3 reads TGCGCCACCCATCGGGGGATGAACACTGAAGCTTTCTTT.

The CDR3 sequence: CASSPYRVDGNQPQHF. CDR3 sequence (DNA): TGTGCCAGTAGCCCCTACAGGGTTGATGGCAATCAGCCCCAGCATTTT. The J gene is TRBJ1-5, the V gene TRBV19; a weak D match, TRBD1 (6 bases). The germline gives CDR1 LNHDA, CDR2 SQIVND (reference sequence). V gave up 6 bases and J gave up 2 bases, with 17 bases separating them. The CDR3 runs 16 residues. Drawing the rest from reference TRBV19 and TRBJ1-5, the complete variable domain is DGGITQSPKYLFRKEGQNVTLSCEQNLNHDAMYWYRQDPGQGLRLIYYSQIVNDFQKGDIAEGYSVSREKKESFPLTVTSAQKNPTAFYLCASSPYRVDGNQPQHFGDGTRLSIL.

The V and J genes are TRBV7-2 and TRBJ2-1, with D maybe TRBD2 (5 bases). With 2 bases removed from V and 6 bases from J, the gap between germline ends came to 8 bases. Germline CDR1 reads SGHTA; CDR2 reads FQGNSA. The CDR3 extends over 13 amino acids. CDR3 protein: CASSLTGFNEQFF. The DNA for the CDR3 is TGTGCCAGCAGCTTAACGGGGTTCAATGAGCAGTTCTTC.

The chain employs TRBV9 and TRBJ1-5, with no clear D. The length of the CDR3 is 15 residues. Trimming took 4 bases from V and 6 from J, leaving 17 bases between them. Germline V lookup: CDR1 SGDLS, CDR2 YYNGEE. Here the CDR3 reads CASSLGGFGSQPQHF. The CDR3 nucleotides are TGTGCCAGCAGCCTGGGCGGGTTTGGTAGTCAGCCCCAGCATTTT.

The J gene is TRBJ2-7, the V gene TRBV21-1; TRBD2 is the table's D call and was not checked against the DNA. TRBV21-1 is a documented pseudogene. The CDR3 loop spans 17 amino acids. The CDR3 sequence: CASSPGAKGGALYEQYF. The CDR3 region has the DNA TGTGCCAGCAGCCCTGGAGCCAAGGGGGGGGCCTTGTACGAGCAGTACTTC.

The J gene is TRBJ2-7, the V gene TRBV2; D gene uncertain. V lost 7 bases to trimming and J lost 4 bases, with 17 bases between them. The CDR3 extends over 14 amino acids. Germline CDR1 and CDR2: SNHLY and FYNNEI. The CDR3 here is CASTSANGGYEQYF. Here the CDR3 DNA reads TGTGCCAGCACATCAGCGAACGGTGGATACGAGCAGTACTTC.

V usage is TRBV5-4 and J usage is TRBJ2-5, with D possibly being TRBD2 (5 bases). With 4 bases removed from V and 2 bases from J, the gap between germline ends came to 18 bases. The germline gives CDR1 SGHNT, CDR2 YYREEE (reference sequence). This CDR3 contains 16 residues. CDR3 nucleotides: TGTGCCAGCAGCCCGGCTGGCGGGCGCGGGCAAGAGACCCAGTACTTC. Residues: CASSPAGGRGQETQYF.

V usage is TRBV5-1 and J usage is TRBJ2-3, with 9 bases that match TRBD2. The germline CDR1 and CDR2 sequences are SGHRS and YFSETQ. J gave up 2 bases and V 4 bases, and 5 bases lay outside the gene matches. The CDR3 totals 15 residues. The CDR3 here is CASSDERGDTDTQYF. The CDR3 DNA reads as TGCGCCAGCAGCGACGAGCGGGGGGACACAGATACGCAGTATTTT.

The V and J genes are TRBV5-6 and TRBJ1-2; 11 positions agree with TRBD1. Germline V lookup: CDR1 SGHDT, CDR2 YYEEEE. Trimming cost V 2 bases and J 10 bases; bases outside gene matches: 7. This CDR3 region has 14 residues. In DNA, the CDR3 is TGTGCCAGCAGCTTTTCGGACAGGGGGCCGACCTACACCTTC. Protein product: CASSFSDRGPTYTF.

The V call is TRBV3-1 (or the pseudogene TRBV3-2), the J call TRBJ2-5; D not resolved. The CDR3 consists of 14 residues. Germline CDR1 LGHDT, CDR2 YNNKEL (reference sequence). Deletions cut 0 bases from V and 1 base from J, with 6 bases between. For the CDR3, the DNA is TGTGCCAGCAGCCAAGATACAGTCCAAGAGACCCAGTACTTC. It is translated as CASSQDTVQETQYF.